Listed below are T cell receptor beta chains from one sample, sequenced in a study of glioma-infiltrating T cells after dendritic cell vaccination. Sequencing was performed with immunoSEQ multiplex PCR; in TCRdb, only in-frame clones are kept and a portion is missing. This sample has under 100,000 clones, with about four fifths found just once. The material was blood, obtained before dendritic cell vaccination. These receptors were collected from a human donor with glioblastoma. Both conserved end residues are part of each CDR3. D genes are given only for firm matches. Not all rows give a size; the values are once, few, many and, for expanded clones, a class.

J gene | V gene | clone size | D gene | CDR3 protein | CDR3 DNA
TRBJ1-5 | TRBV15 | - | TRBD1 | CATSSSGTGGNQPQHF | TGTGCCACCAGCTCATCCGGGACAGGGGGCAATCAGCCCCAGCATTTT
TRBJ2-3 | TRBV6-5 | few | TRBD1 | CASKDRRTRDTQYF | TGTGCCAGCAAGGACAGGCGGACCAGGGATACGCAGTATTTT
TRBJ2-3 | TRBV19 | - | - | CASSIGGADTQYF | TGTGCCAGTAGTATAGGGGGGGCAGATACGCAGTATTTT
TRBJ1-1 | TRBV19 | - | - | CASRTGSTEAFF | TGTGCCAGTAGAACAGGGTCCACTGAAGCTTTCTTT
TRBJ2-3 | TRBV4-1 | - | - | CASSQDWGRATDTQYF | TGCGCCAGCAGCCAAGATTGGGGCAGGGCCACAGATACGCAGTATTTT
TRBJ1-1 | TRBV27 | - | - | CASRSREGDTEAFF | TGTGCCAGCAGGTCTCGCGAGGGGGACACTGAAGCTTTCTTT
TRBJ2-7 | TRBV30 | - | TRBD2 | CAWRSGAGGHEQYF | TGTGCCTGGAGGAGTGGGGCGGGGGGTCACGAGCAGTACTTC
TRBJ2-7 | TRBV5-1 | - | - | CASSSARGYEQYF | TGCGCCAGCAGCTCGGCCAGAGGGTACGAGCAGTACTTC
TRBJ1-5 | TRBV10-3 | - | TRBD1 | CATKKGQGAGNQPQHF | TGTGCCACGAAAAAGGGGCAGGGGGCAGGCAATCAGCCCCAGCATTTT
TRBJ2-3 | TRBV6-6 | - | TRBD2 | CASSLVAGSTDTQYF | TGTGCCAGCAGTTTAGTAGCGGGGAGCACAGATACGCAGTATTTT
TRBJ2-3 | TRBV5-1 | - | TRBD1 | CASSESGGYEDTQYF | TGCGCCAGCAGCGAATCAGGGGGTTATGAAGATACGCAGTATTTT
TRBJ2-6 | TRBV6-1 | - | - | CASSPAGANVLTF | TGTGCCAGTAGTCCGGCTGGGGCCAACGTCCTGACTTTC
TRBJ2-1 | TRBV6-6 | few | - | CASSYSSWNEQFF | TGTGCCAGCAGTTACTCGAGCTGGAATGAGCAGTTCTTC
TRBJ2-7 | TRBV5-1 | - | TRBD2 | CASSFGLAAYEQYF | TGCGCCAGCAGCTTTGGACTAGCGGCCTACGAGCAGTACTTC
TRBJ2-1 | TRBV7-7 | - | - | CASSHALGPDEQFF | TGTGCTAGCAGCCACGCCTTGGGGCCAGATGAGCAGTTCTTC
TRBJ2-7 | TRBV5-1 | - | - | CASSLAQMTGTSNEQYF | TGCGCCAGCAGCTTGGCGCAAATGACAGGGACTTCCAACGAGCAGTACTTC
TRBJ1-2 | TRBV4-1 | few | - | CASSTGIREWSDGYTF | TGCGCCAGCAGCACAGGGATCAGGGAGTGGTCAGATGGCTACACCTTC
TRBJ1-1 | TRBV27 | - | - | CASSGRVLQTEAFF | TGTGCCAGCTCGGGCAGGGTCTTGCAGACTGAAGCTTTCTTT
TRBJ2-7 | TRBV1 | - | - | CTSSQDLIPRGYEQYF | TGCACCAGCAGCCAAGATCTTATTCCCCGGGGCTACGAGCAGTACTTC
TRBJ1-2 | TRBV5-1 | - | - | CASSPPQGQDNYGYTF | TGCGCCAGCAGCCCACCACAGGGTCAGGATAACTATGGCTACACCTTC
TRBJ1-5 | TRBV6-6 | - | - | CASSTLIPEGNQPQHF | TGTGCCAGCAGTACTTTAATCCCAGAGGGCAATCAGCCCCAGCATTTT
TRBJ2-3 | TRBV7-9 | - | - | CASSSGTPEEYF | TGTGCCAGCAGCTCCGGGACTCCAGAGGAGTATTTT
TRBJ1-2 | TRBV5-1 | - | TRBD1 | CASSNPGAGQGAYGYTF | TGCGCCAGCAGCAATCCCGGGGCCGGACAGGGGGCCTATGGCTACACCTTC
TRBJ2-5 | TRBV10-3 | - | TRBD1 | CAIRTGDQETQYF | TGTGCCATCAGGACAGGGGACCAAGAGACCCAGTACTTC
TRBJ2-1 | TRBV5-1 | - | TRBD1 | CASMTGDSLSNEQFF | TGCGCCAGTATGACAGGGGATAGTCTGTCCAATGAGCAGTTCTTC
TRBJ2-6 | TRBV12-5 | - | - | CASGLAGSGANVLTF | TGTGCTAGTGGTTTGGCAGGGTCTGGGGCCAACGTCCTGACTTTC
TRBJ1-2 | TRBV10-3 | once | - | CAISELRGSYGYTF | TGTGCCATCAGTGAACTCCGGGGGAGCTATGGCTACACCTTC
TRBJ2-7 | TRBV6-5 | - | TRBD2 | CASSLIAGAEYEQYF | TGTGCCAGCAGTCTTATAGCGGGGGCGGAATACGAGCAGTACTTC
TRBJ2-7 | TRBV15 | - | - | CATSRQGSFAEQYF | TGTGCCACCAGCCGGCAGGGGAGTTTCGCCGAGCAGTACTTC
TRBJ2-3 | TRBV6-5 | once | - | CASTNSGDTQYF | TGTGCCAGCACCAACTCGGGTGATACGCAGTATTTT
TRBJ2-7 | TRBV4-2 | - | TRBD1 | CASSQEGRGSYEQYF | TGTGCCAGCAGCCAAGAAGGCAGGGGGAGCTACGAGCAGTACTTC
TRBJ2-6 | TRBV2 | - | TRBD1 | CASSTQGAQSSGANVLTF | TGTGCCAGCAGTACTCAGGGGGCCCAAAGCTCTGGGGCCAACGTCCTGACTTTC
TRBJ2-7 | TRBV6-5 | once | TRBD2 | CASSGLAGASYEQYF | TGTGCCAGCAGTGGCCTAGCGGGAGCATCGTACGAGCAGTACTTC
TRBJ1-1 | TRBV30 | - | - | CAWSKEEITEAFF | TGTGCCTGGAGTAAGGAGGAGATCACTGAAGCTTTCTTT
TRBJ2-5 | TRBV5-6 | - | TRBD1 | CASSFQGAREQYF | TGTGCCAGCAGCTTTCAGGGGGCAAGGGAGCAGTACTTC
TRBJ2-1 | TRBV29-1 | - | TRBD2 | CSGGRDSYNEQFF | TGCAGCGGTGGGAGGGACTCCTACAATGAGCAGTTCTTC
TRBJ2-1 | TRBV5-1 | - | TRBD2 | CASSLMTSGGWDEQFF | TGCGCCAGCAGCTTGATGACTAGCGGGGGGTGGGATGAGCAGTTCTTC
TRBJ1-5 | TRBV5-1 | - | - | CASSSLIGGPQHF | TGCGCCAGCAGTTCCCTTATCGGGGGGCCCCAGCATTTT
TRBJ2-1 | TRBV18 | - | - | CASSPEWGGTFSYNEQFF | TGTGCCAGCTCACCAGAATGGGGCGGAACCTTCTCCTACAATGAGCAGTTCTTC
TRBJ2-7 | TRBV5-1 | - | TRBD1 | CASSLYGSDRGYEQYF | TGCGCCAGCAGCTTGTATGGTTCGGACAGGGGTTACGAGCAGTACTTC
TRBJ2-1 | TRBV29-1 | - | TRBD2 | CSILLAGLNNEQFF | TGCAGCATACTACTAGCGGGGCTAAACAATGAGCAGTTCTTC
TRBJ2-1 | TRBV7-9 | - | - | CASSPPGLGMNEQFF | TGTGCCAGCAGCCCACCGGGATTGGGGATGAATGAGCAGTTCTTC